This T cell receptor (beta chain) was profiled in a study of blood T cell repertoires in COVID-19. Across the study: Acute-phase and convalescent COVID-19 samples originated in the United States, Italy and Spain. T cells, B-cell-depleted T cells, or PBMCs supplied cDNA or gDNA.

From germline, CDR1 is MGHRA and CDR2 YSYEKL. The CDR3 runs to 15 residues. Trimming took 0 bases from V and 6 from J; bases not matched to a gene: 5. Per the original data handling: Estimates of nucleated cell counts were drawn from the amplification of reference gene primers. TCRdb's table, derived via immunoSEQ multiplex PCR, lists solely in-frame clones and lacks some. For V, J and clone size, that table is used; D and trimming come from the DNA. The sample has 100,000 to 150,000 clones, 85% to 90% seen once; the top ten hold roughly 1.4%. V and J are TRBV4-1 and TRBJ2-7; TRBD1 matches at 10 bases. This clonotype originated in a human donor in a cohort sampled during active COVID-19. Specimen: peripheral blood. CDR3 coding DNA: TGCGCCAGCAGCCAAGAGGGACAGGGGCTGGGCGAGCAGTACTTC. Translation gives CASSQEGQGLGEQYF.